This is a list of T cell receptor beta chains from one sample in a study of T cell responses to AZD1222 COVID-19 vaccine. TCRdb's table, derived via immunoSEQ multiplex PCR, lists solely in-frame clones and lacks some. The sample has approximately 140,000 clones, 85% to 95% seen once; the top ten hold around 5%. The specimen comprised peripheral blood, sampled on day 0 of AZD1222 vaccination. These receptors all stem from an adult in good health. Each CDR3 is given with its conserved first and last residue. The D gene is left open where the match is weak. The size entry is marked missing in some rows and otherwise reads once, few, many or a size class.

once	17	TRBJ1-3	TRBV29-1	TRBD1	CSVAGQGFRGAGNTIYF	TGCAGCGTTGCAGGACAGGGGTTTAGGGGTGCTGGAAACACCATATATTTT
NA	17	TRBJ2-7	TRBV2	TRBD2	CASTLDLAGASSYEQYF	TGTGCCAGCACCCTGGACCTAGCGGGGGCTTCTTCCTACGAGCAGTACTTC
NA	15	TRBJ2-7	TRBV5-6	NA	CASSSSRGGGHEQYF	TGTGCCAGCAGCTCGTCGCGGGGAGGGGGCCACGAGCAGTACTTC
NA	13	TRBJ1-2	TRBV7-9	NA	CASSRDGPYGYTF	TGTGCCAGCAGTCGAGACGGACCTTATGGCTACACCTTC
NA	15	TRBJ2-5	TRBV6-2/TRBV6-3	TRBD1	CASSYGGTGGETQYF	TGTGCCAGCAGTTACGGAGGGACAGGGGGCGAGACCCAGTACTTC
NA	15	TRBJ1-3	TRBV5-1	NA	CASSSTPSSGNTIYF	TGCGCCAGCAGCTCGACTCCTTCCTCTGGAAACACCATATATTTT
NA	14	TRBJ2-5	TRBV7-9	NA	CASSLDGGLETQYF	TGTGCCAGCAGCTTGGATGGGGGGTTAGAGACCCAGTACTTC
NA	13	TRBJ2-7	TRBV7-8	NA	CASSSPPDHGQYF	TGTGCCAGCAGCTCCCCACCCGACCACGGGCAGTACTTC
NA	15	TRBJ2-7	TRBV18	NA	CASSPGGIGSYEQYF	TGTGCCAGCTCACCGGGGGGTATTGGGTCCTACGAGCAGTACTTC
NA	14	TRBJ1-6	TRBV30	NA	CAWGVGAIDSPLHF	TGTGCCTGGGGAGTCGGGGCGATTGATTCACCCCTCCACTTT
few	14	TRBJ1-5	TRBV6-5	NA	CASSYEAGNQPQHF	TGTGCCAGCAGTTACGAAGCCGGTAATCAGCCCCAGCATTTT
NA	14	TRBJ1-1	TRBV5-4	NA	CASSFRGPHTEAFF	TGTGCCAGCAGCTTCCGGGGGCCGCACACTGAAGCTTTCTTT
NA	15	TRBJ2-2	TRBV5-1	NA	CASTQGGANTGELFF	TGCGCCAGCACCCAGGGGGGGGCGAACACCGGGGAGCTGTTTTTT
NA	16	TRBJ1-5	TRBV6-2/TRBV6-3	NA	CASSSGGSSISQPQHF	TGTGCCAGCAGCTCGGGGGGCAGTAGCATCAGTCAGCCCCAGCATTTT
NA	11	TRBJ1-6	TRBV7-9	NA	CASSSGSPLHF	TGTGCCAGCAGCTCCGGTTCACCCCTCCACTTT
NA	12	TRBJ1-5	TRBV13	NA	CASSFGNQPQHF	TGTGCCAGCAGCTTCGGCAATCAGCCCCAGCATTTT
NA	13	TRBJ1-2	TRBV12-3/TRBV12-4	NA	CASSFNRPDGYTF	TGTGCCAGCAGTTTTAACAGGCCGGACGGCTACACCTTC
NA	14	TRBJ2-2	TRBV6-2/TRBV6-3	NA	CASSWSTSTGELFF	TGTGCCAGCAGTTGGTCCACTAGCACCGGGGAGCTGTTTTTT
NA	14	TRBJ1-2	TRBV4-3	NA	CASSQDSGNYGYTF	TGCGCCAGCAGCCAAGATTCAGGGAACTATGGCTACACCTTC
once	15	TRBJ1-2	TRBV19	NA	CASSPPDSLNYGYTF	TGTGCCAGTAGTCCCCCGGACAGCCTAAACTATGGCTACACCTTC
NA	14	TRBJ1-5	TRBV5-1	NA	CASSLAPGLQPQHF	TGCGCCAGCAGCTTGGCGCCAGGGTTGCAGCCCCAGCATTTT
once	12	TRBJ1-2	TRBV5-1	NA	CASSPYGFGYTF	TGCGCCAGCAGCCCCTACGGGTTTGGCTACACCTTC
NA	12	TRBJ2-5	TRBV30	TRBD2	CACLTSGETQYF	TGTGCCTGTCTAACTAGCGGCGAGACCCAGTACTTC
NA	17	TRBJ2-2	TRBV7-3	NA	CASSSPTSSPNTGELFF	TGTGCCAGCAGCTCCCCCACATCTAGCCCGAACACCGGGGAGCTGTTTTTT
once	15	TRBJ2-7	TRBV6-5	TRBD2	CASSTGTSGMGEQYF	TGTGCCAGCAGTACCGGGACTAGCGGGATGGGCGAGCAGTACTTC
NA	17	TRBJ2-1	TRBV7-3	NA	CASSSGSGGPTHDEQFF	TGTGCCAGCAGCTCCGGGTCTGGAGGCCCTACGCACGATGAGCAGTTCTTC
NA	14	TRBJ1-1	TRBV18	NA	CASSPIQTNTEAFF	TGTGCCAGCTCACCAATCCAGACGAACACTGAAGCTTTCTTT
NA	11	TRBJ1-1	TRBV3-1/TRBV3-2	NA	CASSRKEEAFF	TGTGCCAGCAGCCGCAAAGAGGAAGCTTTCTTT
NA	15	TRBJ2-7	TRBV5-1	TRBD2	CASSSVLAGGDEQYF	TGCGCCAGCAGCTCAGTACTAGCGGGAGGCGACGAGCAGTACTTC
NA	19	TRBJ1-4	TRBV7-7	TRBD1	CASSFLGRRGLGTNEKLFF	TGTGCTAGCAGCTTTTTGGGACGTAGGGGGCTGGGGACTAATGAAAAACTGTTTTTT
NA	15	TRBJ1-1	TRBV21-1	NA	CASSKKDERNTEAFF	TGTGCCAGCAGCAAAAAGGATGAGAGGAACACTGAAGCTTTCTTT
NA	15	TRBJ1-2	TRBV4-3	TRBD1	CASSQVPGGDYGYTF	TGCGCCAGCAGCCAAGTCCCAGGGGGCGACTATGGCTACACCTTC
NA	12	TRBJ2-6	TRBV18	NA	CASSSRANVLTF	TGTGCCAGCTCCTCCCGGGCCAACGTCCTGACTTTC
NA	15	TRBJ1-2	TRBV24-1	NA	CATSDVPERGDGYTF	TGTGCCACCAGTGATGTCCCGGAGCGGGGAGATGGCTACACCTTC
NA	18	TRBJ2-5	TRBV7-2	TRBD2	CASSFLPARLAGGETQYF	TGTGCCAGCAGCTTTTTGCCCGCGAGACTAGCGGGCGGTGAGACCCAGTACTTC
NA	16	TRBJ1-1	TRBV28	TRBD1	CASSIYWTGANTEAFF	TGTGCCAGCAGCATTTATTGGACAGGGGCGAACACTGAAGCTTTCTTT
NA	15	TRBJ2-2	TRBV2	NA	CASRLTVSNTGELFF	TGTGCCAGCAGATTGACAGTGTCGAACACCGGGGAGCTGTTTTTT
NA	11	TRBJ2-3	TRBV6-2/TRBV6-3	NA	CASSSASTQYF	TGTGCCAGCAGTTCAGCATCGACGCAGTATTTT
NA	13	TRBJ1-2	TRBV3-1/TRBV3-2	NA	CASSQEGSGGYTF	TGTGCCAGCAGCCAAGAAGGGAGCGGTGGCTACACCTTC
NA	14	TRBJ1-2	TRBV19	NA	CASSIKWRTYGYTF	TGTGCCAGTAGTATAAAGTGGCGGACCTATGGCTACACCTTC
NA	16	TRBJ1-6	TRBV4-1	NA	CASSQEIRSRDSPLHF	TGCGCCAGCAGCCAAGAAATTCGGAGTCGGGATTCACCCCTCCACTTT